The 11 T cell receptor beta chains presented below share a single source sample, sequenced in a study of STAT3 mutations in large granular lymphocyte leukemia (dated by TCRdb to the late 2010s). What the study reported, not specific to this receptor: Every T-LGLL patient showed at least one immunodominant TCRbeta clonotype, and about half showed multiple immunodominant subclonotypes.

The receptor library was made with the immunoSEQ multiplex PCR assay. TCRdb mirrors the immuneACCESS table, restricted to in-frame sequences. Some clones are absent from its copies; in checked studies, under half trace to an unresolved V gene, and the reason for the others is unknown. A total of 2,000 to 3,000 clones appear in this sample, 50% to 75% of them only once. The ten most abundant clones make up about 89% of the sample. No antigen is known for these receptors. Input material: peripheral blood mononuclear cells. The receptors derive from a man aged 55-75 years with T-cell large granular lymphocyte leukemia. Some clones in this sample may be carry-over from other donors' samples. The age is the age at diagnosis.

The chain recombines TRBV30 with TRBJ2-4; D is undetermined. Trimming removed 3 bases from V and 0 bases from J, with 12 bases in between. Germline V CDR1 and CDR2: GTSNPN, SVGIG (reference sequence). The CDR3 is 15 amino acids. The CDR3: CAWSPLGLAKNIQYF. DNA of the CDR3: TGTGCCTGGAGCCCCCTTGGGCTAGCCAAAAACATTCAGTACTTC.

This clone was picked up a small number of times. The chain uses TRBV5-1 and TRBJ2-3; D may be TRBD2 (6 bases). V was pared by 4 bases and J by 6 bases, with 15 bases between. The CDR3 totals 14 residues. Germline V gene sequence: CDR1 SGHRS, CDR2 YFSETQ. The CDR3 nucleotides are TGCGCCAGCAGCGAAACGGGGGTTTGGGATACGCAGTATTTT. Its translation is CASSETGVWDTQYF.

This clone was seen a few times. The J gene is TRBJ2-7, the V gene TRBV29-1; 8 bases agree with TRBD1. The CDR3 runs to 11 residues. Trimming at V came to 7 bases and at J to 4 bases, leaving 3 bases not matched to a gene. In germline, CDR1 is SQVTM, CDR2 ANQGSEA. CDR3 amino acids: CSATGGYEQYF. The CDR3 DNA reads TGCAGCGCCACAGGGGGGTACGAGCAGTACTTC.

The V and J genes are TRBV18 and TRBJ1-5; D is ambiguous. The CDR3 extends over 13 amino acids. Germline V CDR1 and CDR2: KGHSH, LQKENI. Trimming stripped 5 bases from V and 5 bases from J, with 10 bases between. The CDR3 spells CASSEMKHQPQHF. In DNA, the CDR3 is TGTGCCAGCTCAGAGATGAAGCATCAGCCCCAGCATTTT.

V gene TRBV5-4 combines with J gene TRBJ1-1, with a weak D call TRBD1 (5 bases). There are 13 residues in the CDR3. V lost 7 bases and J 4 bases, leaving 14 bases between the germline ends. The germline gives CDR1 SGHNT, CDR2 YYREEE (reference sequence). Here the CDR3 reads CASFLNGATEAFF. The CDR3 DNA follows: TGTGCCAGCTTCCTGAACGGGGCCACTGAAGCTTTCTTT. The full variable domain, rest sourced from reference TRBV5-4 and TRBJ1-1, is ETGVTQSPTHLIKTRGQQVTLRCSSQSGHNTVSWYQQALGQGPQFIFQYYREEENGRGNFPPRFSGLQFPNYSSELNVNALELDDSALYLCASFLNGATEAFFGQGTRLTVV.

This chain joins TRBV30 and TRBJ2-5, with D possibly being TRBD2 (5 bases). Germline CDR1 reads GTSNPN; CDR2 reads SVGIG (reference sequence). The CDR3 runs 13 residues. V lost 1 base and J lost 5, with 11 bases in between. The CDR3: CAWSGPRGETQYF. DNA of the CDR3: TGTGCCTGGAGTGGCCCCAGAGGGGAGACCCAGTACTTC.

The rearrangement joins TRBV29-1 to TRBJ2-3; D might be TRBD2 (5 bases). This CDR3 spans 12 amino acids. With 6 bases removed from V and 9 bases from J, the gap between germline ends came to 16 bases. Germline-derived CDR1 and CDR2 are SQVTM and ANQGSEA. The DNA of the CDR3 is TGCAGCGTAACCCGTGTGGGCGGGACGCAGTATTTT. Translating it yields CSVTRVGGTQYF.

This clone was counted a single time. The CDR3 DNA follows: TGTGCCAGCAGCTTGGCCCCGGGGGGAGGAAATGATGGCTACACCTTC. Translated, it gives CASSLAPGGGNDGYTF. The chain has TRBV5-4 and TRBJ1-2; D perhaps matches TRBD1 (5 bases). With 0 bases removed from V and 6 bases from J, the gap between germline ends came to 18 bases. The CDR3 runs to 16 residues. Germline CDR1 SGHNT, CDR2 YYREEE (reference sequence).

The chain has TRBV18 and TRBJ1-2; D is unclear. The CDR3 runs to 16 residues. V dropped 2 bases and J dropped 7 bases, with 20 bases sitting between them. Looked up from germline, CDR1 is KGHSH and CDR2 is LQKENI. CDR3 in DNA: TGTGCCAGCTCACCAGACTCGGTTAGGACTGGACGTGGCTACACCTTC. Translating it yields CASSPDSVRTGRGYTF.

The chain is built from TRBV5-4 and TRBJ2-3, with D hard to call. Germline CDR1 reads SGHNT; CDR2 reads YYREEE (reference sequence). The length of the CDR3 is 14 residues. The V end was cut by 0 bases, the J end by 2 bases, with 7 bases between. CDR3 protein: CASSLGGFTDTQYF. CDR3 DNA sequence: TGTGCCAGCAGCTTGGGGGGATTCACAGATACGCAGTATTTT.

V and J are TRBV5-6 and TRBJ2-1; D call uncertain. Per germline, CDR1 SGHDT and CDR2 YYEEEE. CDR3 length: 15 amino acids. Trimming took off 6 bases at V and 7 bases at J, with 20 bases between the two ends. CDR3 sequence: CASNYWVSVGNEQFF. The CDR3, as DNA: TGTGCCAGCAACTATTGGGTGTCAGTAGGAAATGAGCAGTTCTTC.